These 31 T cell receptor beta chains share one sample of origin, sequenced in a study of shared clonotypes between healthy human individuals. Here immunoSEQ multiplex PCR was the method, and the copy in TCRdb shows in-frame clones only, minus some. The table includes fewer than 2.5 million clones, more than 85% detected once. Sequencing was done on a sample of naive CD4+ T cells from PBMCs. As for subset: CD45RA+ positively selected. These receptors were taken from a man aged 18 to 30 in good health. Some clones in this sample may be carry-over from other donors' samples.

The rearrangement joins TRBV7-8 to TRBJ2-2; 10 positions match TRBD1. V lost 7 bases and J lost 4; bases outside the gene matches: 6. Per the germline V gene, CDR1 is SGHVS and CDR2 is FQNEAQ. The CDR3 totals 15 residues. CDR3 DNA: TGTGCCAGCAAGGGACAGGGGATGGGCACCGGGGAGCTGTTTTTT. Amino acid sequence: CASKGQGMGTGELFF.

The chain uses TRBV6-6 and TRBJ2-3; 7 nucleotides agree with TRBD2. The V gene's germline CDR1 is MNHNY and CDR2 SVGAGI (reference sequence). Losses at the gene ends were 8 bases for V and 6 bases for J; bases not matched to a gene: 17. There are 16 residues in the CDR3. DNA of the CDR3: TGTGCCAGCCGAAAAGACGGGAGGCATAAAGAGGATACGCAGTATTTT. Translated, it gives CASRKDGRHKEDTQYF.

The V call is TRBV30, the J call TRBJ2-7; D is uncertain. From germline, CDR1 is GTSNPN and CDR2 SVGIG (reference sequence). This CDR3 spans 12 amino acids. Trimming stripped 3 bases from V and 5 bases from J, with 11 bases between. CDR3 sequence: CAWRHNGDEQYF. Here the CDR3 DNA reads TGTGCCTGGAGACATAATGGCGACGAGCAGTACTTC.

CDR3 sequence: CASTPGTVLEAQHF. In DNA form, the CDR3 reads TGTGCCAGTACCCCCGGGACAGTACTCGAGGCCCAGCATTTT. This chain links TRBV19 with TRBJ1-5, with 7 positions matching TRBD1. The CDR3 sequence is 14 residues long. The ends lost 7 bases at V and 11 bases at J; junction bases unmatched: 14. Germline CDR1 is LNHDA and CDR2 is SQIVND (reference sequence).

The rearrangement links TRBV28 to TRBJ1-5, with a weak D call TRBD1 (5 bases). V was shortened by 6 bases and J by 3 bases, with 12 bases between the two germline ends. This CDR3 spans 14 amino acids. The germline gives CDR1 MDHEN, CDR2 SYDVKM. In DNA form, the CDR3 reads TGTGCCAGCAGCCCGGACACAATCAATCAGCCCCAGCATTTT. Protein sequence: CASSPDTINQPQHF.

CDR3 sequence: CASSSPQGSSYNEQFF. The CDR3 region has the DNA TGTGCCAGCAGTTCACCGCAGGGGAGCTCCTACAATGAGCAGTTCTTC. The rearrangement links TRBV28 to TRBJ2-1; D possibly corresponds to TRBD1 (6 bases). Trimming removed 4 bases at V and 0 bases at J, with 13 bases between. The CDR3 runs 16 residues. CDR1 is MDHEN, CDR2 SYDVKM, per germline.

The chain combines TRBV5-1 with TRBJ1-4, with 10 bases fitting TRBD1. The CDR3 sequence is 14 residues long. V dropped 2 bases and J dropped 6; count of bases not matched to a gene: 1. Germline assignment: CDR1 SGHRS and CDR2 YFSETQ. The CDR3 here is CASSFGTGDEKLFF. The CDR3 DNA sequence: TGCGCCAGCAGCTTTGGGACAGGGGATGAAAAACTGTTTTTT.

This sequence joins TRBV11-2 and TRBJ1-1; D possibly corresponds to TRBD1 (6 bases). CDR3 length: 14 residues. From germline, CDR1 is SGHAT and CDR2 FQNNGV. The V gene lost 3 bases and the J gene lost 1 base, with 9 bases spanning the gap. The CDR3 DNA reads as TGTGCCAGCAGCTTCGGCAGGGGGAACACTGAAGCTTTCTTT. Its protein product is CASSFGRGNTEAFF.

Concerning this clone: The identical CDR3 is also encoded by other nucleotide sequences in the sample. The chain recombines TRBV28 with TRBJ2-1, with TRBD1 matching over 7 bases. CDR1 is MDHEN and CDR2 is SYDVKM in the germline V gene. The CDR3 loop spans 14 amino acids. The junction had 5 bases not matched to a gene; V was cut back by 6 bases and J by 3 bases. The CDR3 DNA follows: TGTGCCAGCAGGACCGGGACAGACTACAATGAGCAGTTCTTC. Translation: CASRTGTDYNEQFF.

This clone was counted once. At one end, the junction sequence differs from germline, possibly due to a read error. The chain joins TRBV2 to TRBJ1-2; D gene ambiguous. This CDR3 has 13 amino acids. Germline V gene lookup returns CDR1 SNHLY and CDR2 FYNNEI. CDR3 region: CANSKGPNYGYTF. CDR3 nucleotide sequence: TGTGCCAACAGTAAAGGGCCCAACTATGGCTACACCTTC.

V gene TRBV6-1 combines with J gene TRBJ2-2; D could derive from TRBD1 or TRBD2 (5 bases each). Germline assignment: CDR1 MNHNS and CDR2 SASEGT. The CDR3 length is 12 residues. The V end lost 6 bases, the J end lost 6 bases, and 8 bases lay between the germline ends. The CDR3 reads CASRMGAGELFF. The CDR3 nucleotides read TGTGCCAGCAGAATGGGGGCCGGGGAGCTGTTTTTT.

The rearrangement uses TRBV7-9 and TRBJ2-1; D unclear. V dropped 4 bases and J dropped 2 bases, with 9 bases sitting between them. CDR1 SEHNR and CDR2 FQNEAQ come from the germline V gene (reference sequence). This CDR3 has 14 amino acids. The DNA for the CDR3 is TGTGCCAGCAGCTCCCCCCCTACCTACAATGAGCAGTTCTTC. This translates into CASSSPPTYNEQFF.

This clone was observed a single time. The chain carries TRBV7-9 and TRBJ2-1; 7 bases are a match to TRBD2. V lost 6 bases, J lost 10 bases, and 12 bases stayed unmatched. Germline assignment: CDR1 SEHNR and CDR2 FQNEAQ (reference sequence). The CDR3 runs 14 residues. In DNA, the CDR3 is TGTGCCAGCAGTCAGCGGGGAGCGGAGAACGAGCAGTTCTTC. This codes for CASSQRGAENEQFF.

The chain joins TRBV6-6 to TRBJ2-3; D ambiguous. The CDR3 sequence is 11 residues long. Germline V lookup: CDR1 MNHNY, CDR2 SVGAGI (reference sequence). Trimming stripped 6 bases from V and 0 bases from J, with 1 base between. The DNA of the CDR3 is TGTGCCAGCAGGAGCACAGATACGCAGTATTTT. Its protein is CASRSTDTQYF.

This clone was seen a few times. The chain couples TRBV18 to TRBJ1-1; D is uncertain. This CDR3 has 13 residues. V was clipped by 2 bases and J by 0 bases, with 4 bases between them. Germline V lookup: CDR1 KGHSH, CDR2 LQKENI. The CDR3 loop reads CASSPALNTEAFF. The CDR3 region has the DNA TGTGCCAGCTCACCAGCCCTGAACACTGAAGCTTTCTTT.

The chain joins TRBV7-9 to TRBJ2-1; TRBD2 aligns across 8 bases. This CDR3 is 17 amino acids long. Looked up from germline, CDR1 is SEHNR and CDR2 is FQNEAQ (reference sequence). Germline trimming cut 3 bases from V and 1 base from J; bases unmatched to any gene: 8. DNA for the CDR3: TGTGCCAGCAGCTTCTCTACTAGCGGCGATTCCTACAATGAGCAGTTCTTC. As protein: CASSFSTSGDSYNEQFF.

V usage is TRBV29-1 and J usage is TRBJ2-7; 7 positions match TRBD2. The germline V gene encodes CDR1 SQVTM and CDR2 ANQGSEA. This CDR3 is built from 14 residues. The J segment lost 5 bases and the V segment lost 2 bases, leaving 9 bases of the junction unmatched. The DNA for the CDR3 is TGCAGCGTTGAACCTGCGGGAGTGGGCGACGAGCAGTACTTC. Protein sequence: CSVEPAGVGDEQYF.

Here the CDR3 DNA reads TGTGCCAGCAGTTTATACCGGGCATCTGGCTACACCTTC. It codes for CASSLYRASGYTF. The J gene is TRBJ1-2, the V gene TRBV28; no definite D call. The germline gives CDR1 MDHEN, CDR2 SYDVKM. Trimming removed 1 base from V and 7 bases from J, with 10 bases in between. The CDR3 is 13 amino acids.

Note on this clone: The sample has other DNA sequences that encode this CDR3 too. The chain combines TRBV28 with TRBJ2-7; 10 bases line up with TRBD1. Germline loops: CDR1 MDHEN, CDR2 SYDVKM. This CDR3 is 15 amino acids long. V was clipped by 6 bases and J by 0 bases; unmatched bases: 5. DNA for the CDR3: TGTGCCAGCAGCTCAAGGACAGGGGGCTCCTACGAGCAGTACTTC. It is translated as CASSSRTGGSYEQYF.

The J gene is TRBJ1-5, the V gene TRBV18; D might be TRBD1 (5 bases). There are 14 residues in the CDR3. Germline V gene data show CDR1 as KGHSH and CDR2 as LQKENI. V lost 0 bases and J 5 bases, leaving 8 bases between the germline ends. This chain's CDR3 is CASSPPGTHQPQHF. The DNA for the CDR3 is TGTGCCAGCTCACCACCAGGGACGCATCAGCCCCAGCATTTT. Supplemented by reference TRBV18 and TRBJ1-5, the full variable domain reads NAGVMQNPRHLVRRRGQEARLRCSPMKGHSHVYWYRQLPEEGLKFMVYLQKENIIDESGMPKERFSAEFPKEGPSILRIQQVVRGDSAAYFCASSPPGTHQPQHFGDGTRLSIL.

The J gene is TRBJ1-5, the V gene TRBV2; D ambiguous. From germline, CDR1 is SNHLY and CDR2 FYNNEI. With 8 bases removed from V and 4 bases from J, the gap between germline ends came to 12 bases. This CDR3 region has 13 residues. CDR3 coding DNA: TGTGCCAGCGGCAGAGAGAGGAATCAGCCCCAGCATTTT. Translation gives CASGRERNQPQHF.

V usage is TRBV6-5 and J usage is TRBJ2-4, with unresolved D. V was shortened by 4 bases and J by 0 bases, with 10 bases between the two germline ends. CDR3 length: 15 residues. The germline V gene has CDR1 MNHEY and CDR2 SVGAGI. The CDR3 is CASSLTSLAKNIQYF. The CDR3 coding sequence is TGTGCCAGCAGTTTGACTTCCTTAGCCAAAAACATTCAGTACTTC.

The count of this clone is one. The CDR3 loop is CASSLGPGAGGNTIYF. The CDR3 DNA sequence: TGTGCCAGCAGCTTGGGTCCGGGGGCAGGAGGAAACACCATATATTTT. V gene TRBV5-4 combines with J gene TRBJ1-3; tentatively, D is TRBD1 (6 bases). CDR1 SGHNT and CDR2 YYREEE come from the germline V gene (reference sequence). CDR3 size: 16 residues. V dropped 0 bases and J dropped 4 bases, with 14 bases sitting between them.

Concerning this clone: This CDR3 is also generated by other DNA sequences in the sample. The chain joins TRBV9 to TRBJ2-6; unclear D gene. This CDR3 spans 15 amino acids. Trimming took 0 bases from V and 1 from J, leaving 5 bases between them. Per germline, CDR1 SGDLS and CDR2 YYNGEE. CDR3 residues: CASSVASSGANVLTF. CDR3 coding DNA: TGTGCCAGCAGCGTAGCCTCGTCTGGGGCCAACGTCCTGACTTTC.

V usage is TRBV7-3 and J usage is TRBJ2-2; the match to TRBD1 covers 9 bases. The germline V gene has CDR1 SGHTA and CDR2 FQGTGA. This CDR3 comprises 14 residues. The J segment lost 6 bases and the V segment lost 3 bases, leaving 2 bases of the junction unmatched. The CDR3 loop reads CASSFTGGSGELFF. As DNA, the CDR3 is TGTGCCAGCAGCTTCACAGGGGGCTCCGGGGAGCTGTTTTTT.

V is TRBV29-1 and J is TRBJ1-5; D not resolved. The CDR3 is 13 amino acids. Between the trimmed V and J ends, which lost 4 bases and 3 bases, there was a span of 10 bases. Germline lookup yields CDR1 SQVTM and CDR2 ANQGSEA. The DNA of the CDR3 is TGCAGCGTTGTGGGTGGGTACAATCAGCCCCAGCATTTT. It translates to CSVVGGYNQPQHF.

The chain combines TRBV19 with TRBJ2-7, with D unclear. From germline, CDR1 is LNHDA and CDR2 SQIVND (reference sequence). Trimming left V 3 bases short and J 2 bases short, with 11 bases between. The CDR3 spans 14 residues. The CDR3 region is CASSISGPPYEQYF. The CDR3 nucleotides are TGTGCCAGTAGTATTTCCGGGCCCCCCTACGAGCAGTACTTC.

J is TRBJ1-1 and V is TRBV5-1, with TRBD1 matching over 9 bases. CDR3 length equals 16 residues. V shed 9 bases and J 5 bases; nucleotides not matched to a gene: 17. Per the germline V gene, CDR1 is SGHRS and CDR2 is YFSETQ. The CDR3 protein is CANSRQGVPPGTEAFF. The CDR3 DNA sequence: TGCGCCAACAGTCGACAGGGGGTGCCCCCGGGGACTGAAGCTTTCTTT. The full variable domain, completed using reference TRBV5-1 and TRBJ1-1, is KAGVTQTPRYLIKTRGQQVTLSCSPISGHRSVSWYQQTPGQGLQFLFEYFSETQRNKGNFPGRFSGRQFSNSRSEMNVSTLELGDSALYLCANSRQGVPPGTEAFFGQGTRLTVV.

The chain links TRBV28 to TRBJ2-3; TRBD2 matches 7 bases. The CDR3 runs 18 residues. V shed 2 bases, J shed 2 bases, and the junction held 13 bases outside the gene matches. Germline V gene lookup returns CDR1 MDHEN and CDR2 SYDVKM. CDR3 sequence (DNA): TGTGCCAGCAGTTTACGATCAAGGGCTAGCGGTTACACAGATACGCAGTATTTT. Protein sequence: CASSLRSRASGYTDTQYF.

The count of this clone is one. The gene calls are TRBV11-2 and TRBJ1-1; D may be TRBD1 (6 bases). Germline V CDR1 and CDR2: SGHAT, FQNNGV. The germline V and J ends were trimmed by 5 bases and 8 bases, with 24 bases remaining between them. The CDR3 contains 16 residues. In DNA form, the CDR3 reads TGTGCCAGCAGCCCCGTGCTGGGGGGGGCCACAGTCGAAGCTTTCTTT. Translating gives CASSPVLGGATVEAFF.

The chain links TRBV19 to TRBJ2-7; TRBD1 agrees at 9 bases. The CDR3 covers 15 residues. CDR1 LNHDA and CDR2 SQIVND come from the germline V gene (reference sequence). J was trimmed by 4 bases and V by 5 bases; bases with no gene match: 9. The DNA for the CDR3 is TGTGCCAGTAGTCTCATACCGGACAGGGGTTACGAGCAGTACTTC. This sequence encodes CASSLIPDRGYEQYF.